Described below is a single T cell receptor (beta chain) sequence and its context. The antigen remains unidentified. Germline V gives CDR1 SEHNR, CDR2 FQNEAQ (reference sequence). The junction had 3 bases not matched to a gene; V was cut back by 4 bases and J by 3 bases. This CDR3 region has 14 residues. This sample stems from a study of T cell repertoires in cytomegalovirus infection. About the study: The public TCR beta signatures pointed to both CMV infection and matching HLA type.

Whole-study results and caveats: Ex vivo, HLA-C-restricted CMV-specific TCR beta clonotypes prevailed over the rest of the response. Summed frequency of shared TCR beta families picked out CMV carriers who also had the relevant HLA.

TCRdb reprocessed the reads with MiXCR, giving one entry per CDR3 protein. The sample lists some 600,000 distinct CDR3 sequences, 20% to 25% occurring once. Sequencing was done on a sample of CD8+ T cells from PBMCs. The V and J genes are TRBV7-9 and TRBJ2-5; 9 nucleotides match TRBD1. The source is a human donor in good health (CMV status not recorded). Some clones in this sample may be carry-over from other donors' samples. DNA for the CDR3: TGTGCCAGCAGCTATCGGGACAGGGAAGAGACCCAGTACTTC. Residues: CASSYRDREETQYF.